This TCR beta chain appears in the sequencing data of a study of siplizumab effects on memory and regulatory T cells. A note on this clone: Antigen specificity is unknown.

In germline, CDR1 is MNHEY, CDR2 SMNVEV (reference sequence). This CDR3 comprises 15 residues. Losses at the gene ends were 6 bases for V and 4 bases for J; bases not matched to a gene: 8. Some clones are missing from TCRdb's copy, which holds only in-frame ones; the method was immunoSEQ multiplex PCR. The sample has approximately 82,000 clones, about 87% seen once. General study points: Under siplizumab, an average around 69% of mappable alloreactive CD4+ clones were Treg-derived, compared with approximately 30% in controls. Major contributors to the alloresponse seemed to be naive T cells, which also appeared more diverse than memory cells. Confirmatory evidence of suppressive function in proliferating siplizumab-culture Tregs was not obtained. Siplizumab, the agent tested, significantly reduced alloreactive sequences traceable to unstimulated CD4+ memory cells.

The genes are TRBV27 and TRBJ2-2, with TRBD1 identical over 7 bases. Specimen: Tregs sorted from blood. This TCR came from a human donor in good health. In DNA, the CDR3 is TGTGCCAGCAGACGACAGGGACGTGGCACCGGGGAGCTGTTTTTT. This sequence encodes CASRRQGRGTGELFF.